The T cell receptor beta chain described here comes from a study of T cells in Graves' hyperthyroidism and ophthalmopathy. The study included ophthalmopathy patients with Clinical Activity Score at least 3, NOSPECS grade at least 4 and duration under 3 months. This clonotype was recorded at least ten times. Amplification targeted TCR beta CDR3 regions from RNA transcripts. First-round RT-PCR of the TCR CDR3 relied on the HTBI primer set. MiXCR, applied by TCRdb to the multiplex PCR reads, yields one record per CDR3 protein. The sample holds 490,000 or so distinct CDR3 sequences, around 16% seen once. V lost 3 bases, J lost 7 bases, and 5 bases stayed unmatched. Germline V CDR1 and CDR2: SGHTA, FQGNSA. This CDR3 comprises 14 residues.

Sequencing was performed on blood. This sequence joins TRBV7-2 and TRBJ1-4, with 7 nucleotides matching TRBD1. This TCR derives from a woman aged 25-40 years with Graves' ophthalmopathy. The CDR3 region is CASSLRGGSEKLFF. The CDR3 DNA is TGTGCCAGCAGCTTGAGAGGGGGCAGTGAAAAACTGTTTTTT.